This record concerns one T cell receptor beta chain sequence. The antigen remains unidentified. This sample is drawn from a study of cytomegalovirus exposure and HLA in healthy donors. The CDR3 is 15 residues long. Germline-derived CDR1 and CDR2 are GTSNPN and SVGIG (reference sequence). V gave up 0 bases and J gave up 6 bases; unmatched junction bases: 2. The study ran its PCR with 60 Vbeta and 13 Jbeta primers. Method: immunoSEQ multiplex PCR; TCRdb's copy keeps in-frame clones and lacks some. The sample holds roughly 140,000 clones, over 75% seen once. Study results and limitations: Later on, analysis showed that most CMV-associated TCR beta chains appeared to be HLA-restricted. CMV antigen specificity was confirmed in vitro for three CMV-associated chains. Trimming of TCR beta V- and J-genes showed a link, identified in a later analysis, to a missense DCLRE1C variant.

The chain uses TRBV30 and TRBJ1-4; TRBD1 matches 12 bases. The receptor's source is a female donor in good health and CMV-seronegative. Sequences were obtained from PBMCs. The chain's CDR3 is CAWSVGTGGDEKLFF. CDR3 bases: TGTGCCTGGAGTGTTGGGACAGGGGGCGATGAAAAACTGTTTTTT.